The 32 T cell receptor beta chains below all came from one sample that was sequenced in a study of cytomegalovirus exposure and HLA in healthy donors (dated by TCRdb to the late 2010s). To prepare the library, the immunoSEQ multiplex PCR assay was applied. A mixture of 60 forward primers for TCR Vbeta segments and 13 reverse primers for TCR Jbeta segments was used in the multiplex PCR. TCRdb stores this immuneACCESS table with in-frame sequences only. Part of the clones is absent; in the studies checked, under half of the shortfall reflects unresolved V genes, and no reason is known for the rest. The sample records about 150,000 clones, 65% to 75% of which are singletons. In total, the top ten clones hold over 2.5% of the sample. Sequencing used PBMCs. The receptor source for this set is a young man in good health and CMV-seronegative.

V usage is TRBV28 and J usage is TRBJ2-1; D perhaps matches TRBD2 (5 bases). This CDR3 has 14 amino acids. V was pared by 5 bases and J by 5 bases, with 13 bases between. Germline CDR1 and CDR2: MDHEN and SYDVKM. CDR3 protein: CASSQEAPNNEQFF. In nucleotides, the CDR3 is TGTGCCAGCAGTCAGGAGGCGCCTAACAATGAGCAGTTCTTC.

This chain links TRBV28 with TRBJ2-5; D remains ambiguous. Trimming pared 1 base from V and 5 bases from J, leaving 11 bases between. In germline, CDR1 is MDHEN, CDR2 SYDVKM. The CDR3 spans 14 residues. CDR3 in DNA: TGTGCCAGCAGTTTATTAGCCGTGGCCGAGACCCAGTACTTC. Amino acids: CASSLLAVAETQYF.

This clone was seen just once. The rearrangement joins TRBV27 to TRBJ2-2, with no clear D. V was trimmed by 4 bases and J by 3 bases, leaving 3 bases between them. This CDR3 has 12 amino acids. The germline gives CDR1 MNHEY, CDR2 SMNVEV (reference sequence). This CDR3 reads CASSYYTGELFF. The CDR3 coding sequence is TGTGCCAGCAGTTACTACACCGGGGAGCTGTTTTTT.

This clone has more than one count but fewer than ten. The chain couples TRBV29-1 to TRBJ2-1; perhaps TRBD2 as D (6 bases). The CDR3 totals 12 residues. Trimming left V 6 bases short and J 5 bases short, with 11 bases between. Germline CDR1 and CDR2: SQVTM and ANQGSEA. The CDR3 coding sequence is TGCAGCGTGAGACTAGGAAACAATGAGCAGTTCTTC. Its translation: CSVRLGNNEQFF.

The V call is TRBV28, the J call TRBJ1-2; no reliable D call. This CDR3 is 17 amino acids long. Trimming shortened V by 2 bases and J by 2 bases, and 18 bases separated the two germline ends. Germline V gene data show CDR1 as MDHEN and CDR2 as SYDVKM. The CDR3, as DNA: TGTGCCAGCAGTTTACCCCCGTGGAGGGCGCTCAACTATGGCTACACCTTC. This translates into CASSLPPWRALNYGYTF.

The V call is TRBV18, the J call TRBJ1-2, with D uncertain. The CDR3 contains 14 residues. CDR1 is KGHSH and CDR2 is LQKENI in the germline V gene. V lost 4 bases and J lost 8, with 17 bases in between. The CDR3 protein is CASSLPPNTGGYTF. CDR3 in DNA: TGTGCCAGCTCACTCCCTCCCAACACGGGAGGCTACACCTTC.

CDR3: CASSSGQGGGSPLHF. The CDR3 DNA reads as TGTGCCAGCAGCTCCGGACAGGGTGGTGGTTCACCCCTCCACTTT. The J gene is TRBJ1-6, the V gene TRBV7-2; 8 nucleotides line up with TRBD1. J gave up 9 bases and V 4 bases, and 8 bases lay outside the gene matches. The CDR3 covers 15 residues. The V gene's germline CDR1 is SGHTA and CDR2 FQGNSA. Complete variable domain (other parts from reference TRBV7-2 and TRBJ1-6): GAGVSQSPSNKVTEKGKDVELRCDPISGHTALYWYRQSLGQGLEFLIYFQGNSAPDKSGLPSDRFSAERTGGSVSTLTIQRTQQEDSAVYLCASSSGQGGGSPLHFGNGTRLTVT.

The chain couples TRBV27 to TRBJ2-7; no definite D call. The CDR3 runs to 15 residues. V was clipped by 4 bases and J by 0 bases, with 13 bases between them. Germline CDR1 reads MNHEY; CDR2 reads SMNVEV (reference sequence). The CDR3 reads CASSSYDKSSYEQYF. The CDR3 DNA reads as TGTGCCAGCAGTTCGTATGACAAGAGCTCCTACGAGCAGTACTTC.

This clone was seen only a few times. In nucleotides, the CDR3 is TGTGCCAGCAGTTTAATAGTTGCACAGCTAGCTGGAGGGGGCAATCAGCCCCAGCATTTT. Translated, it gives CASSLIVAQLAGGGNQPQHF. V usage is TRBV28 and J usage is TRBJ1-5, with D possibly being TRBD1 (5 bases). V was cut by 2 bases and J by 2 bases, with 25 bases left in between. CDR1 and CDR2 from the germline V gene are MDHEN and SYDVKM. The CDR3 runs 20 residues.

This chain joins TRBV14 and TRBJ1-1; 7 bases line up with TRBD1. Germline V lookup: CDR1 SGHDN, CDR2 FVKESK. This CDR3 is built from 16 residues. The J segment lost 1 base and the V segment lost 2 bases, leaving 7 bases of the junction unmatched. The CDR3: CASSQNPGTANTEAFF. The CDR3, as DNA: TGTGCCAGCAGCCAAAACCCCGGGACAGCGAACACTGAAGCTTTCTTT.

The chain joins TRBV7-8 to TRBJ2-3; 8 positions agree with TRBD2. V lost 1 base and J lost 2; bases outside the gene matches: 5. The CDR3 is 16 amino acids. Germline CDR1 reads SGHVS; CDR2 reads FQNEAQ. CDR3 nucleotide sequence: TGTGCCAGCAGCTTAGTGGGTAGCGGGGACACAGATACGCAGTATTTT. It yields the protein CASSLVGSGDTDTQYF.

In DNA, the CDR3 is TGTGCCAGCGGCCCGGAAGCTTTCTTT. Translation: CASGPEAFF. J is TRBJ1-1 and V is TRBV30; no clear D gene. This CDR3 has 9 amino acids. The V gene's germline CDR1 is GTSNPN and CDR2 SVGIG (reference sequence). Deletions cut 8 bases from V and 8 bases from J, with 9 bases between.

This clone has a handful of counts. Here the CDR3 DNA reads TGTGCCAGCAGCCCTACGGAGAAATTGAACACTGAAGCTTTCTTT. Its translation is CASSPTEKLNTEAFF. This chain joins TRBV27 and TRBJ1-1; D not certain. The CDR3 length is 15 residues. CDR1 and CDR2 from the germline V gene are MNHEY and SMNVEV (reference sequence). Trimming left V 6 bases short and J 0 bases short, with 14 bases between.

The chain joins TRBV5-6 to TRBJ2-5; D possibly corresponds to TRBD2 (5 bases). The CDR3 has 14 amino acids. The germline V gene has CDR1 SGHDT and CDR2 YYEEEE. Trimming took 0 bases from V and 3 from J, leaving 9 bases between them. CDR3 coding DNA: TGTGCCAGCAGCTTGGTTAACGGGAAAGAGACCCAGTACTTC. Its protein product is CASSLVNGKETQYF.

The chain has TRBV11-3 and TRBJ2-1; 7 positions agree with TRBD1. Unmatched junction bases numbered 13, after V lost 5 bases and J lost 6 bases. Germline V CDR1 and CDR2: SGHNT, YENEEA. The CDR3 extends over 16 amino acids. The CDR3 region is CASSTPTGSSGNEQFF. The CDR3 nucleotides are TGTGCCAGCAGCACCCCGACAGGGTCGAGTGGCAATGAGCAGTTCTTC.

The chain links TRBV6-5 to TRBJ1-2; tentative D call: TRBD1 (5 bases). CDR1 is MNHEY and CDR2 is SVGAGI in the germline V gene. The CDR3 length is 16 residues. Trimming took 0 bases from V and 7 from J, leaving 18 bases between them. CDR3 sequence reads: CASSYSRDSALGGYTF. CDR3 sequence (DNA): TGTGCCAGCAGTTACTCCAGGGATTCGGCCCTCGGTGGCTACACCTTC.

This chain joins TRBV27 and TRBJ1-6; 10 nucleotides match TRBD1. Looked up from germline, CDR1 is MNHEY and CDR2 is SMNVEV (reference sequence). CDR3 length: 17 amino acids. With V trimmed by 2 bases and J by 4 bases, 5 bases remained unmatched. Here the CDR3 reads CASSLRGDRGYNSPLHF. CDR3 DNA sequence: TGTGCCAGCAGTTTAAGGGGGGACAGGGGATATAATTCACCCCTCCACTTT.

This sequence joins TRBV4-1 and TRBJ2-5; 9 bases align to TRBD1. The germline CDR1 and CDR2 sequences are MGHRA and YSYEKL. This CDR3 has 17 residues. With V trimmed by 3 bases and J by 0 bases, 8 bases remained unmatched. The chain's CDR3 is CASSHPRTGANQETQYF. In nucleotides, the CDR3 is TGCGCCAGCAGCCACCCCCGGACAGGGGCGAACCAAGAGACCCAGTACTTC.

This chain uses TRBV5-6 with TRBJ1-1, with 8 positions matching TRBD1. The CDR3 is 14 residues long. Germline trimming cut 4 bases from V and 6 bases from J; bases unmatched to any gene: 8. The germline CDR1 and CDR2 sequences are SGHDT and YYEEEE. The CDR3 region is CASSGRGHWSEAFF. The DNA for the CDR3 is TGTGCCAGCAGCGGCAGGGGGCATTGGTCTGAAGCTTTCTTT. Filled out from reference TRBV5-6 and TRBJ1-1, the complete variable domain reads DAGVTQSPTHLIKTRGQQVTLRCSPKSGHDTVSWYQQALGQGPQFIFQYYEEEERQRGNFPDRFSGHQFPNYSSELNVNALLLGDSALYLCASSGRGHWSEAFFGQGTRLTVV.

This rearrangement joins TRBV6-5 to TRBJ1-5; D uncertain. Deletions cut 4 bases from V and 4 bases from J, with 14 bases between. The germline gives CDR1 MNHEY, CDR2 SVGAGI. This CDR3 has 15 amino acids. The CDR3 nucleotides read TGTGCCAGCAGTTCGGACGGGATCGGGAATCAGCCCCAGCATTTT. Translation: CASSSDGIGNQPQHF.

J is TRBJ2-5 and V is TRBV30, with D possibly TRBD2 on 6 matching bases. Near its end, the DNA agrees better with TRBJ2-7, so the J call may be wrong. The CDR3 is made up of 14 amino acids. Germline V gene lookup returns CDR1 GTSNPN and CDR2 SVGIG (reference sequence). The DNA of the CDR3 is TGTGCCTGGACCGATGGGACTTACTCCTACGAGCAGTACTTC. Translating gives CAWTDGTYSYEQYF.

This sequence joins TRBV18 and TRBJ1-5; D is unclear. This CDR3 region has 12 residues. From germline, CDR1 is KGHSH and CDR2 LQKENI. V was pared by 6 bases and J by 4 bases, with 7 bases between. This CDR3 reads CASSSMNQPQHF. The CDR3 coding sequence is TGTGCCAGCTCTTCCATGAATCAGCCCCAGCATTTT.

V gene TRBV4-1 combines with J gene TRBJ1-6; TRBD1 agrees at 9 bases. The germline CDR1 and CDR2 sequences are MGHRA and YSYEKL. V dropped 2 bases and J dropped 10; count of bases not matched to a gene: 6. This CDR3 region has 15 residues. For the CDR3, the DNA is TGCGCCAGCAGCCAATTGGGACAGGGATTGTCACCCCTCCACTTT. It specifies CASSQLGQGLSPLHF.

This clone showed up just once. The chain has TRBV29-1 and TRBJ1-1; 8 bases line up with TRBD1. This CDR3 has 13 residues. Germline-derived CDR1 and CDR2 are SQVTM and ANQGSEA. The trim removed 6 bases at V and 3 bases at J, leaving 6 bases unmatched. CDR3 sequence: CSVWTGLDTEAFF. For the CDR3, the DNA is TGCAGCGTATGGACAGGGTTGGACACTGAAGCTTTCTTT.

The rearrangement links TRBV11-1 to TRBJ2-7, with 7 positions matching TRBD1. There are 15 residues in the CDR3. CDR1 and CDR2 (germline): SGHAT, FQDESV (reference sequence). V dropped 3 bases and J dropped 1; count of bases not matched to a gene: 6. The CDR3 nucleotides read TGTGCCAGCAGCTTCAACGGACAGGCGTCCTACGAGCAGTACTTC. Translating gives CASSFNGQASYEQYF.

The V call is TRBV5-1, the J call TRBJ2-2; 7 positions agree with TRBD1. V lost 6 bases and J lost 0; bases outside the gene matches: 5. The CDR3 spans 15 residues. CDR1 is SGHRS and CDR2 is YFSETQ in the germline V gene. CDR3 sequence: CASTGQTANTGELFF. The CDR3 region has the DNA TGCGCCAGCACGGGACAGACCGCGAACACCGGGGAGCTGTTTTTT. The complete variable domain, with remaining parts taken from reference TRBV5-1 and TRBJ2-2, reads KAGVTQTPRYLIKTRGQQVTLSCSPISGHRSVSWYQQTPGQGLQFLFEYFSETQRNKGNFPGRFSGRQFSNSRSEMNVSTLELGDSALYLCASTGQTANTGELFFGEGSRLTVL.

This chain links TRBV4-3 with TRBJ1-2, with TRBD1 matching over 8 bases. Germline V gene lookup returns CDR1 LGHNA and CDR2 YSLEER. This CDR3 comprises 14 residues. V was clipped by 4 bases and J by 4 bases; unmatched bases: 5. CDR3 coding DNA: TGCGCCAGCAGCCCCCGGGACAGGCCCTATGGCTACACCTTC. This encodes CASSPRDRPYGYTF.

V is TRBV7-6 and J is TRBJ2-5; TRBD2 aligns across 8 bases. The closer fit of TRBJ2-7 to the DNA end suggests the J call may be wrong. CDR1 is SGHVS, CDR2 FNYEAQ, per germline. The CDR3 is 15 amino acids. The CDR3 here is CASSFMFGGVDEQYF. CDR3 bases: TGTGCCAGCAGCTTTATGTTCGGGGGGGTGGACGAGCAGTACTTC.

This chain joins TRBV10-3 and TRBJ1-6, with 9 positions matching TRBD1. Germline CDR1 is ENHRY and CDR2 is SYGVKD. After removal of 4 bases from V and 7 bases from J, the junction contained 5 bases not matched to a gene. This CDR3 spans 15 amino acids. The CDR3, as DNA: TGTGCCATCAGTGGGACAGGGGAAGGGAATTCACCCCTCCACTTT. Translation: CAISGTGEGNSPLHF.

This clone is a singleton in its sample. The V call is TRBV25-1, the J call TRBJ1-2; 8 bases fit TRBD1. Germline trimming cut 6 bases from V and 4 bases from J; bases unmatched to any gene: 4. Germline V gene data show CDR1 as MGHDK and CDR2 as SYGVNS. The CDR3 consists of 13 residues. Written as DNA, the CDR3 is TGTGCCAGCAGCAATGGACAGGGCTATGGCTACACCTTC. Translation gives CASSNGQGYGYTF.

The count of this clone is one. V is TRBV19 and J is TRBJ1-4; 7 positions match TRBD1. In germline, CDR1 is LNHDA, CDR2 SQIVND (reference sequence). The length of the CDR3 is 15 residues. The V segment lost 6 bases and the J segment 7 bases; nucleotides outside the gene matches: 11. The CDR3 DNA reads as TGTGCCAGTAGCCCGAGACAGGGCGAAATTGAAAAACTGTTTTTT. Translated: CASSPRQGEIEKLFF.

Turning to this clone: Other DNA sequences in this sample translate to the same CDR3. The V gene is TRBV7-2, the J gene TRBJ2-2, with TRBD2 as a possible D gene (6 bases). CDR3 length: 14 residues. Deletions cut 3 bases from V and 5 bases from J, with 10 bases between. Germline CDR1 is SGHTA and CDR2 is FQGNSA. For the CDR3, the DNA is TGTGCCAGCAGCTTCTCGGGGAGGACCGGGGAGCTGTTTTTT. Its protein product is CASSFSGRTGELFF.